Shown below are 31 T cell receptor beta chains from a single sample sequenced in a study of blood T cell repertoires in COVID-19. TCRdb's table, derived via immunoSEQ multiplex PCR, lists solely in-frame clones and lacks some. The sample shows 230,000 or so clones, 90% of them seen only once. The sequencing input was peripheral blood. The origin of the receptors is a woman aged 55-70 years with COVID-19, enrolled during active disease.

The V and J genes are TRBV19 and TRBJ2-5, with 13 bases lining up with TRBD2. This CDR3 comprises 15 residues. V dropped 6 bases and J dropped 5; count of bases not matched to a gene: 6. In germline, CDR1 is LNHDA, CDR2 SQIVND (reference sequence). CDR3: CASSTGTSGVETQYF. CDR3 DNA sequence: TGTGCCAGTAGCACCGGGACTAGCGGGGTCGAGACCCAGTACTTC.

In its sample, this clone ranks as large. V usage is TRBV7-2 and J usage is TRBJ1-1; D ambiguous. Germline CDR1 reads SGHTA; CDR2 reads FQGNSA. Between the trimmed V and J ends, which lost 3 bases and 4 bases, there was a span of 9 bases. This CDR3 comprises 13 residues. CDR3 nucleotides: TGTGCCAGCAGCTTCTATGGAGGCACTGAAGCTTTCTTT. This codes for CASSFYGGTEAFF.

This clone was seen a few times. The rearrangement uses TRBV5-1 and TRBJ1-1; TRBD1 agrees at 8 bases. V trimming: 2 bases; J trimming: 2 bases; junction bases outside the gene matches: 8. This CDR3 spans 16 amino acids. Per the germline V gene, CDR1 is SGHRS and CDR2 is YFSETQ. CDR3 protein: CASSFAQGAVNTEAFF. The CDR3 DNA is TGCGCCAGCAGCTTTGCGCAGGGGGCTGTTAACACTGAAGCTTTCTTT.

This chain joins TRBV11-2 and TRBJ2-7; D gene uncertain. The CDR3 has 13 amino acids. Looked up from germline, CDR1 is SGHAT and CDR2 is FQNNGV. V lost 0 bases and J 5 bases, leaving 8 bases between the germline ends. DNA for the CDR3: TGTGCCAGCAGCTTAGAGAGGCGTAACGAGCAGTACTTC. The encoded protein is CASSLERRNEQYF.

The gene calls are TRBV19 and TRBJ2-2; 7 bases match TRBD1. After removal of 3 bases from V and 1 base from J, the junction contained 8 bases not matched to a gene. There are 17 residues in the CDR3. The V gene's germline CDR1 is LNHDA and CDR2 SQIVND (reference sequence). The CDR3 sequence is CASSIKIRQGNTGELFF. The DNA of the CDR3 is TGTGCCAGTAGTATTAAAATAAGACAGGGGAACACCGGGGAGCTGTTTTTT. The variable domain in full, with the rest retrieved from reference TRBV19 and TRBJ2-2, is DGGITQSPKYLFRKEGQNVTLSCEQNLNHDAMYWYRQDPGQGLRLIYYSQIVNDFQKGDIAEGYSVSREKKESFPLTVTSAQKNPTAFYLCASSIKIRQGNTGELFFGEGSRLTVL.

The rearrangement links TRBV9 to TRBJ2-3; D is perhaps TRBD2 (6 bases). Germline lookup yields CDR1 SGDLS and CDR2 YYNGEE. This CDR3 region has 12 residues. The CDR3 region has the DNA TGTGACATAGGCCGGGGAGGAGATACGCAGTATTTT. Amino acid sequence: CDIGRGGDTQYF.

The chain couples TRBV24-1 to TRBJ1-4; 8 bases align to TRBD1. Germline V gene sequence: CDR1 KGHDR, CDR2 SFDVKD. Trimming at V came to 3 bases and at J to 5 bases, leaving 10 bases not matched to a gene. This CDR3 is 17 amino acids long. Here the CDR3 reads CATSDRSPTGENEKLFF. The CDR3 DNA sequence: TGTGCCACCAGTGATAGGTCCCCGACAGGGGAGAATGAAAAACTGTTTTTT.

The V call is TRBV19, the J call TRBJ1-1, with D unclear. The germline CDR1 and CDR2 sequences are LNHDA and SQIVND (reference sequence). This CDR3 is 13 amino acids long. Trimming took off 5 bases at V and 5 bases at J, with 12 bases between the two ends. For the CDR3, the DNA is TGTGCCAGTAGTTCCGGGTACTTTACTGAAGCTTTCTTT. It encodes CASSSGYFTEAFF.

The chain recombines TRBV4-1 with TRBJ1-2; D uncertain. The CDR3 has 14 amino acids. Trimming cost V 1 base and J 1 base, with 7 bases left between them. Germline CDR1 is MGHRA and CDR2 is YSYEKL. CDR3 nucleotides: TGCGCCAGCAGCCAAGGGCAGAATAACTATGGCTACACCTTC. It specifies CASSQGQNNYGYTF.

The rearrangement uses TRBV6-2 or TRBV6-3 and TRBJ1-3; 7 bases line up with TRBD1. Trimming cost V 6 bases and J 4 bases; bases outside gene matches: 6. The CDR3 runs 14 residues. Germline V CDR1 and CDR2: MNHEY, SVGEGT. The CDR3 is CASSNTGAGNTIYF. CDR3 sequence (DNA): TGTGCCAGCAGCAACACAGGGGCCGGAAACACCATATATTTT.

V and J are TRBV18 and TRBJ2-3; D is unclear. V was pared by 2 bases and J by 2 bases, with 5 bases between. The CDR3 covers 13 residues. CDR1 is KGHSH and CDR2 is LQKENI in the germline V gene. The CDR3 region is CASSPEITDTQYF. CDR3 DNA sequence: TGTGCCAGCTCACCAGAGATCACAGATACGCAGTATTTT. The variable domain in full, completed from reference TRBV18 and TRBJ2-3, reads NAGVMQNPRHLVRRRGQEARLRCSPMKGHSHVYWYRQLPEEGLKFMVYLQKENIIDESGMPKERFSAEFPKEGPSILRIQQVVRGDSAAYFCASSPEITDTQYFGPGTRLTVL.

The chain uses TRBV16 and TRBJ2-6; D gene unclear. This CDR3 is 17 amino acids long. From germline, CDR1 is KGHSY and CDR2 FQNENV. The V gene lost 4 bases and the J gene lost 0 bases, with 13 bases spanning the gap. CDR3 in DNA: TGTGCCAGCAGCCCGCTGGAGAGGAGCTCTGGGGCCAACGTCCTGACTTTC. Translation: CASSPLERSSGANVLTF.

The CDR3 bases are TGTGCCAGTAACCTTGAGGGCAGGGGTGAGGGCTACACCTTC. It encodes CASNLEGRGEGYTF. The chain combines TRBV19 with TRBJ1-2; D possibly corresponds to TRBD1 (6 bases). From germline, CDR1 is LNHDA and CDR2 SQIVND (reference sequence). Trimming cost V 7 bases and J 8 bases, with 20 bases left between them. The CDR3 covers 14 residues.

The chain couples TRBV19 to TRBJ2-1; D unresolved. The V gene lost 10 bases and the J gene lost 5 bases, with 6 bases spanning the gap. The CDR3 totals 10 residues. In germline, CDR1 is LNHDA, CDR2 SQIVND (reference sequence). CDR3 loop: CATKNNEQFF. For the CDR3, the DNA is TGTGCCACCAAAAACAATGAGCAGTTCTTC.

Only a few counts were recorded for this clone. The genes are TRBV29-1 and TRBJ2-3, with a weak D call TRBD2 (6 bases). Germline V gene lookup returns CDR1 SQVTM and CDR2 ANQGSEA. This CDR3 region has 13 residues. The V end lost 3 bases, the J end lost 2 bases, and 9 bases lay between the germline ends. The CDR3 sequence: CSVDTGVTDTQYF. The DNA for the CDR3 is TGCAGCGTTGATACGGGGGTCACAGATACGCAGTATTTT.

The chain couples TRBV29-1 to TRBJ2-3; D might be TRBD2 (7 bases). The CDR3 loop spans 16 amino acids. Germline loops: CDR1 SQVTM, CDR2 ANQGSEA. The V gene lost 2 bases and the J gene lost 5 bases, with 20 bases spanning the gap. The CDR3 reads CSVELRDWGGGDTQYF. Written as DNA, the CDR3 is TGCAGCGTTGAATTGAGGGATTGGGGGGGCGGAGATACGCAGTATTTT.

The rearrangement links TRBV5-1 to TRBJ2-1; 11 nucleotides match TRBD2. Germline lookup yields CDR1 SGHRS and CDR2 YFSETQ. V trimming: 0 bases; J trimming: 9 bases; junction bases outside the gene matches: 8. The CDR3 contains 16 residues. This CDR3 reads CASSLVGSGGAGEQFF. The DNA of the CDR3 is TGCGCCAGCAGCTTGGTTGGTAGCGGGGGGGCCGGTGAGCAGTTCTTC.

This clone appeared a single time. The rearrangement joins TRBV14 to TRBJ2-3; 9 nucleotides line up with TRBD1. The junction had 3 bases not matched to a gene; V was cut back by 2 bases and J by 0 bases. Looked up from germline, CDR1 is SGHDN and CDR2 is FVKESK. There are 16 residues in the CDR3. CDR3 DNA: TGTGCCAGCAGCCAAATAGGGACAGGGAGCACAGATACGCAGTATTTT. This sequence encodes CASSQIGTGSTDTQYF.

The J gene is TRBJ2-1, the V gene TRBV12-3 or TRBV12-4; TRBD2 might be the D (6 bases). The V gene lost 3 bases and the J gene lost 14 bases, with 11 bases spanning the gap. CDR3 size: 11 residues. The CDR3 reads CASSFLRGEFF. The CDR3 DNA is TGTGCCAGCAGTTTCTTGCGGGGAGAGTTCTTC.

The chain has TRBV7-9 and TRBJ2-7; 11 bases fit TRBD2. CDR3 length: 15 amino acids. Per the germline V gene, CDR1 is SEHNR and CDR2 is FQNEAQ (reference sequence). Trimming at V came to 3 bases and at J to 2 bases, leaving 3 bases not matched to a gene. This chain's CDR3 is CASSFLAGGTYEQYF. CDR3 in DNA: TGTGCCAGCAGCTTCCTAGCGGGGGGTACCTACGAGCAGTACTTC.

This clone was counted between two and nine times. The genes are TRBV6-5 and TRBJ1-4; D is perhaps TRBD1 (6 bases). The CDR3 spans 15 residues. Germline loops: CDR1 MNHEY, CDR2 SVGAGI. V shed 7 bases and J shed 0 bases, with 12 bases lying between them. The CDR3, as DNA: TGTGCCAGCACCCAGTACAGGGCAACTAATGAAAAACTGTTTTTT. Its translation: CASTQYRATNEKLFF.

The chain joins TRBV14 to TRBJ1-2; possible D gene TRBD1, 5 bases. The germline V gene encodes CDR1 SGHDN and CDR2 FVKESK. Trimming cost V 2 bases and J 7 bases, with 17 bases left between them. This CDR3 is built from 15 residues. CDR3 region: CASSQSASGFFGYTF. The DNA for the CDR3 is TGTGCCAGCAGCCAATCTGCGTCAGGGTTCTTTGGCTACACCTTC.

V usage is TRBV29-1 and J usage is TRBJ2-7, with D uncertain. Trimming left V 4 bases short and J 1 base short, with 14 bases between. In germline, CDR1 is SQVTM, CDR2 ANQGSEA. This CDR3 comprises 14 residues. CDR3 in DNA: TGCAGCGTTGGATCCCTTGCAGGTTCCTACGAGCAGTACTTC. The encoded protein is CSVGSLAGSYEQYF.

This clone was found a few times. The rearrangement uses TRBV19 and TRBJ1-1, with a tentative D call TRBD1 (5 bases). CDR3 length: 15 residues. Trimming left V 2 bases short and J 1 base short, with 11 bases between. Germline lookup yields CDR1 LNHDA and CDR2 SQIVND (reference sequence). CDR3 sequence: CASSIRGRANTEAFF. The CDR3 nucleotides are TGTGCCAGTAGTATAAGGGGTCGAGCGAACACTGAAGCTTTCTTT.

The V call is TRBV4-3, the J call TRBJ1-3; unclear D gene. Looked up from germline, CDR1 is LGHNA and CDR2 is YSLEER. The CDR3 runs 17 residues. V was shortened by 0 bases and J by 0 bases, with 12 bases between the two germline ends. The chain's CDR3 is CASSQDTTRDSGNTIYF. The DNA of the CDR3 is TGCGCCAGCAGCCAAGATACGACGCGGGACTCTGGAAACACCATATATTTT.

A few counts support this clone. The chain uses TRBV6-5 and TRBJ2-1, with D maybe TRBD1 (5 bases). The CDR3 has 15 residues. Germline lookup yields CDR1 MNHEY and CDR2 SVGAGI. V was shortened by 4 bases and J by 0 bases, with 10 bases between the two germline ends. The CDR3 reads CASSSGLGSYNEQFF. The CDR3 DNA reads as TGTGCCAGCAGTTCAGGGTTGGGCTCCTACAATGAGCAGTTCTTC.

This clone was counted once. The genes are TRBV6-1 and TRBJ1-4, with D possibly matching TRBD1 (5 bases). V was shortened by 3 bases and J by 5 bases, with 19 bases between the two germline ends. This CDR3 contains 17 residues. CDR1 and CDR2 (germline): MNHNS, SASEGT. In DNA, the CDR3 is TGTGCCAGCAGTGAGGTTGGAGCAGGGCAATCAAATGAAAAACTGTTTTTT. It yields the protein CASSEVGAGQSNEKLFF.

The V gene is TRBV19, the J gene TRBJ1-2; 7 bases match TRBD1. This CDR3 has 15 residues. The V gene's germline CDR1 is LNHDA and CDR2 SQIVND (reference sequence). V gave up 4 bases and J gave up 5 bases; unmatched junction bases: 10. Here the CDR3 DNA reads TGTGCCAGTAGTAGCTCCGGGACAGTTATTTATGGCTACACCTTC. Translation: CASSSSGTVIYGYTF.

The V call is TRBV6-1, the J call TRBJ1-3; no definite D call. Germline values: CDR1 MNHNS, CDR2 SASEGT. V lost 0 bases, J lost 0 bases, and 9 bases lay in between. The CDR3 contains 16 residues. In DNA form, the CDR3 reads TGTGCCAGCAGTGAAGCGTACACGGGCTCTGGAAACACCATATATTTT. This sequence encodes CASSEAYTGSGNTIYF.

This chain links TRBV6-6 with TRBJ1-1; D is undetermined. The CDR3 extends over 12 amino acids. Trimming left V 5 bases short and J 4 bases short, with 8 bases between. Germline V gene sequence: CDR1 MNHNY, CDR2 SVGAGI (reference sequence). CDR3 loop: CASSATGTEAFF. CDR3 DNA sequence: TGTGCCAGCAGTGCAACTGGCACTGAAGCTTTCTTT.

This clone was picked up one time. The chain recombines TRBV11-2 with TRBJ1-4; unclear D gene. The CDR3 has 15 residues. CDR1 is SGHAT and CDR2 is FQNNGV in the germline V gene. Trimming removed 1 base at V and 1 base at J, with 7 bases between. The DNA for the CDR3 is TGTGCCAGCAGCTTAGGGGAGGGAACTAATGAAAAACTGTTTTTT. Translated, it gives CASSLGEGTNEKLFF.